This TCR beta chain was sequenced in a study of T cells after posttransplantation cyclophosphamide. Germline V gene sequence: CDR1 MNHEY, CDR2 SMNVEV (reference sequence). The CDR3 covers 15 residues. Trimming took 4 bases from V and 5 from J; bases not matched to a gene: 5. Assay: immunoSEQ multiplex PCR; the TCRdb copy retains only in-frame clones and omits some. This sample has 9,000 to 9,500 clones, with nearly 99% found just once. The related graft donor's blood sample was taken on the day of bone marrow donation. The naive gate required viable CD3+CD4+ or CD3+CD8+ cells with CCR7+CD45RA+CD45RO-CD95-CD27+CD28+ phenotype. Study conclusions and caveats: Donor-recipient repertoire similarity was low at 1-2 months, rising over year one. TRB overlap between skin or GI tissue T cells and blood was limited.

Comment on this clone: What it binds is not known.

The TCR comes from a man aged 45-65 years in good health, CMV-negative, and a related stem cell transplant donor. This rearrangement joins TRBV27 to TRBJ2-2, with 9 bases identical to TRBD2. The sequenced sample consisted of naive CD8+ T cells sorted from PBMCs. CDR3 amino acids: CASSSSSGITGELFF. The CDR3 DNA reads TGTGCCAGCAGTTCCTCTAGCGGGATAACCGGGGAGCTGTTTTTT.